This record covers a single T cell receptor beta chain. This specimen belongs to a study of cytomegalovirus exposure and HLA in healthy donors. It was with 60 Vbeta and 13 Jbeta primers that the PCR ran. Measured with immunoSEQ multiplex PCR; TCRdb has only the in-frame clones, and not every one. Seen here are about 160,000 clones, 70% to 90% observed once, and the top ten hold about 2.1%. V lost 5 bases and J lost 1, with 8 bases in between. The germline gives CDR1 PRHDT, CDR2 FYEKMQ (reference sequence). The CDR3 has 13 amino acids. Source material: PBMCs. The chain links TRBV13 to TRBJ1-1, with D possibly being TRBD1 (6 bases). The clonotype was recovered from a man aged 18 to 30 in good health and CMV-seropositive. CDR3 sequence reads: CASSLGQNTEAFF. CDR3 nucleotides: TGTGCCAGCAGCCTGGGACAGAACACTGAAGCTTTCTTT.